A single sample is the source of the 23 T cell receptor beta chains below, sequenced in a study of cytomegalovirus exposure and HLA in healthy donors. Researchers ran the PCR with 60 Vbeta and 13 Jbeta primers. Profiled with immunoSEQ multiplex PCR; TCRdb holds only in-frame clones, not every one. The data contain approximately 120,000 clones, about 81% of them seen just once; the ten biggest clones take up 0.85% to 1.4%. Sequencing used PBMCs. The receptors come from a woman in her 30s in good health and CMV-seronegative.

The chain recombines TRBV5-1 with TRBJ1-4, with D uncertain. Germline CDR1 is SGHRS and CDR2 is YFSETQ. Deletions cut 3 bases from V and 2 bases from J, with 17 bases between. The CDR3 is 17 amino acids. The CDR3 loop is CASSSGLSGDTNEKLFF. DNA for the CDR3: TGCGCCAGCAGCTCCGGCCTTTCAGGCGACACTAATGAAAAACTGTTTTTT.

V usage is TRBV5-1 and J usage is TRBJ2-2; D possibly corresponds to TRBD2 (6 bases). Trimming shortened V by 1 base and J by 3 bases, and 10 bases separated the two germline ends. This CDR3 has 15 residues. CDR1 is SGHRS, CDR2 YFSETQ, per germline. In DNA form, the CDR3 reads TGCGCCAGCAGCTTGCCGACTAGTTACACCGGGGAGCTGTTTTTT. This sequence encodes CASSLPTSYTGELFF.

V gene TRBV18 combines with J gene TRBJ2-1, with D unresolved. CDR3 size: 17 residues. Germline V gene lookup returns CDR1 KGHSH and CDR2 LQKENI. V lost 3 bases, J lost 3 bases, and 18 bases lay in between. The chain's CDR3 is CASSPRTIQSFYNEQFF. Written as DNA, the CDR3 is TGTGCCAGCTCACCTCGTACAATACAGAGTTTCTACAATGAGCAGTTCTTC.

The gene calls are TRBV7-9 and TRBJ2-7, with 10 bases that match TRBD2. The ends lost 5 bases at V and 3 bases at J; junction bases unmatched: 7. The CDR3 spans 15 residues. Looked up from germline, CDR1 is SEHNR and CDR2 is FQNEAQ (reference sequence). In DNA, the CDR3 is TGTGCCAGCAGCCCCCCCGGGACTAGCGTCTACGAGCAGTACTTC. Amino acids: CASSPPGTSVYEQYF. Full variable domain (outside the CDR3, taken from reference TRBV7-9 and TRBJ2-7): DTGVSQNPRHKITKRGQNVTFRCDPISEHNRLYWYRQTLGQGPEFLTYFQNEAQLEKSRLLSDRFSAERPKGSFSTLEIQRTEQGDSAMYLCASSPPGTSVYEQYFGPGTRLTVT.

The chain is built from TRBV15 and TRBJ2-5, with D tentatively TRBD2 (6 bases). The germline CDR1 and CDR2 sequences are LNHNV and YYDKDF (reference sequence). Trimming left V 0 bases short and J 5 bases short, with 10 bases between. The CDR3 contains 14 residues. The CDR3 DNA reads as TGTGCCACCAGCAGAGATCGAGCGGGCGAGACCCAGTACTTC. This translates into CATSRDRAGETQYF.

V and J are TRBV7-2 and TRBJ1-1, with 7 bases lining up with TRBD1. Germline trimming cut 5 bases from V and 2 bases from J; bases unmatched to any gene: 8. Germline lookup yields CDR1 SGHTA and CDR2 FQGNSA. The CDR3 spans 15 residues. Written as DNA, the CDR3 is TGTGCCAGCAGCCCCCAGGACAGGAGCAACACTGAAGCTTTCTTT. It yields the protein CASSPQDRSNTEAFF.

This chain connects TRBV12-5 to TRBJ2-2; D not resolved. Germline values: CDR1 LGHNT, CDR2 FRNRAP. Trimming stripped 5 bases from V and 0 bases from J, with 13 bases between. CDR3 size: 16 residues. As DNA, the CDR3 is TGTGCTAGTGGTCCGCGCGTGTCCCCGAACACCGGGGAGCTGTTTTTT. Its protein is CASGPRVSPNTGELFF. Drawing the rest from reference TRBV12-5 and TRBJ2-2, the complete variable domain is DARVTQTPRHKVTEMGQEVTMRCQPILGHNTVFWYRQTMMQGLELLAYFRNRAPLDDSGMPKDRFSAEMPDATLATLKIQPSEPRDSAVYFCASGPRVSPNTGELFFGEGSRLTVL.

The sample holds one count of this clone. J is TRBJ1-1 and V is TRBV6-6; tentatively, D is TRBD1 (5 bases). The germline gives CDR1 MNHNY, CDR2 SVGAGI (reference sequence). V shed 1 base and J shed 1 base, with 7 bases lying between them. The CDR3 is made up of 14 amino acids. CDR3 DNA sequence: TGTGCCAGCAGTTACTTGGGGGGGAACACTGAAGCTTTCTTT. Translating it yields CASSYLGGNTEAFF.

The chain is built from TRBV5-4 and TRBJ1-3, with D tentatively TRBD1 (5 bases). CDR3 length: 16 amino acids. Trimming removed 0 bases from V and 0 bases from J, with 10 bases in between. CDR1 and CDR2 from the germline V gene are SGHNT and YYREEE (reference sequence). The CDR3 DNA is TGTGCCAGCAGCTTGGGACAGACTTTCTCTGGAAACACCATATATTTT. It yields the protein CASSLGQTFSGNTIYF.

The chain links TRBV5-1 to TRBJ2-2; 8 positions match TRBD1. The CDR3 covers 15 residues. V shed 0 bases, J shed 6 bases, and the junction held 4 bases outside the gene matches. CDR1 and CDR2 from the germline V gene are SGHRS and YFSETQ. The DNA of the CDR3 is TGCGCCAGCAGCTTGGGGACAGGGTATTCCGGGGAGCTGTTTTTT. Protein product: CASSLGTGYSGELFF.

This sequence joins TRBV7-2 and TRBJ2-1, with a tentative D call TRBD2 (5 bases). The CDR3 loop spans 15 amino acids. Germline CDR1 reads SGHTA; CDR2 reads FQGNSA. The ends were cut back, 1 base at V and 3 bases at J, with 10 bases in the middle. In DNA form, the CDR3 reads TGTGCCAGCAGCTTAGTCGGGGAAAACTACAATGAGCAGTTCTTC. Encoded protein: CASSLVGENYNEQFF.

The chain is built from TRBV4-1 and TRBJ2-5; 7 bases agree with TRBD2. CDR3 length equals 16 residues. Germline V lookup: CDR1 MGHRA, CDR2 YSYEKL. V lost 4 bases and J lost 1; bases outside the gene matches: 9. CDR3 nucleotides: TGCGCCAGCAGCCTAGGGGAGGGAGCCCTCCAAGAGACCCAGTACTTC. It is translated as CASSLGEGALQETQYF.

This clone appeared a few times. In the same sample, other DNA sequences code for this CDR3. The V and J genes are TRBV7-9 and TRBJ2-1, with 12 positions matching TRBD2. The CDR3 extends over 16 amino acids. Germline values: CDR1 SEHNR, CDR2 FQNEAQ (reference sequence). V gave up 4 bases and J gave up 4 bases; unmatched junction bases: 5. CDR3 in amino acids: CASSSRLAGVYNEQFF. The CDR3 DNA sequence: TGTGCCAGCAGCTCCCGACTAGCGGGGGTTTACAATGAGCAGTTCTTC.

The chain has TRBV27 and TRBJ1-6; 7 positions agree with TRBD1. J lost 6 bases, V lost 10 bases, and 12 bases had no gene match. Germline V gene lookup returns CDR1 MNHEY and CDR2 SMNVEV (reference sequence). CDR3 size: 15 residues. CDR3 nucleotides: TGTGCCACCAGACAGGGCTGGATAGGTAATTCACCCCTCCACTTT. It codes for CATRQGWIGNSPLHF.

This clone has only one observation. This chain uses TRBV18 with TRBJ2-7; D not resolved. Germline V lookup: CDR1 KGHSH, CDR2 LQKENI. This CDR3 region has 17 residues. With 3 bases removed from V and 6 bases from J, the gap between germline ends came to 24 bases. CDR3 in amino acids: CASSPSPFNDPASEQYF. CDR3 sequence (DNA): TGTGCCAGCTCACCTTCCCCCTTTAATGACCCGGCTAGCGAGCAGTACTTC.

The rearrangement joins TRBV4-3 to TRBJ2-3; a weak D match, TRBD2 (6 bases). Germline V CDR1 and CDR2: LGHNA, YSLEER. There are 18 residues in the CDR3. V was clipped by 0 bases and J by 0 bases, with 16 bases between them. Here the CDR3 DNA reads TGCGCCAGCAGCCAAGATCCCCTGGAGGGACTTAGCACAGATACGCAGTATTTT. Its protein is CASSQDPLEGLSTDTQYF.

V and J are TRBV11-2 and TRBJ1-1; the match to TRBD1 covers 7 bases. Germline lookup yields CDR1 SGHAT and CDR2 FQNNGV. The CDR3 totals 16 residues. The V and J ends lost 5 bases and 0 bases, in that order; junction bases with no gene match: 9. The chain's CDR3 is CASSPYLQGLNTEAFF. The CDR3 DNA sequence: TGTGCCAGCAGCCCTTATTTACAGGGGCTGAACACTGAAGCTTTCTTT.

In this sample, this clone turned up a few times. The V and J genes are TRBV27 and TRBJ2-1; 8 nucleotides align to TRBD1. J gave up 2 bases and V 6 bases, and 6 bases lay outside the gene matches. The CDR3 extends over 15 amino acids. Germline-derived CDR1 and CDR2 are MNHEY and SMNVEV (reference sequence). CDR3 amino acids: CASRPGTGAYNEQFF. The CDR3 DNA sequence: TGTGCCAGCAGGCCCGGGACAGGTGCCTACAATGAGCAGTTCTTC.

The J gene is TRBJ2-6, the V gene TRBV19; TRBD1 matches 7 bases. The CDR3 contains 17 residues. The J segment lost 2 bases and the V segment lost 4 bases, leaving 8 bases of the junction unmatched. Per the germline V gene, CDR1 is LNHDA and CDR2 is SQIVND (reference sequence). CDR3 coding DNA: TGTGCCAGTAGTACCCGACAGGGCTACGCTGGGGCCAACGTCCTGACTTTC. Its protein is CASSTRQGYAGANVLTF.

This clone was found a few times. V gene TRBV18 combines with J gene TRBJ1-5; 7 bases line up with TRBD1. This CDR3 is 14 amino acids long. Germline CDR1 KGHSH, CDR2 LQKENI. V shed 5 bases and J 4 bases; nucleotides not matched to a gene: 5. CDR3 protein: CASSTTGSNQPQHF. The CDR3 DNA reads TGTGCCAGCTCAACGACAGGGTCAAATCAGCCCCAGCATTTT.

The CDR3, as DNA: TGTGCCAGCTCACTAGCCGACAGGGAGAATACGCAGTATTTT. Its protein is CASSLADRENTQYF. The chain links TRBV18 to TRBJ2-3; 7 bases align to TRBD1. J was trimmed by 7 bases and V by 4 bases; bases with no gene match: 8. The CDR3 has 14 amino acids. Germline lookup yields CDR1 KGHSH and CDR2 LQKENI.

The J gene is TRBJ1-2, the V gene TRBV5-8, with 10 bases lining up with TRBD1. V lost 6 bases and J lost 5; bases outside the gene matches: 7. The CDR3 is made up of 14 amino acids. Germline CDR1 reads SGHTS; CDR2 reads YDEGEE. The CDR3 spells CASNLGQGGYGYTF. The CDR3 bases are TGTGCCAGCAACCTTGGACAGGGGGGATATGGCTACACCTTC.

This clone occurred once. The chain uses TRBV11-2 and TRBJ2-7; 10 positions agree with TRBD1. This CDR3 has 15 amino acids. V dropped 7 bases and J dropped 3; count of bases not matched to a gene: 9. CDR1 is SGHAT, CDR2 FQNNGV, per germline. As DNA, the CDR3 is TGTGCCAGCACCCCAGGGGGGACAGGGGACTACGAGCAGTACTTC. It is translated as CASTPGGTGDYEQYF.